This paragraph covers one T cell receptor beta chain sequence. This clonotype showed up many times. Its target antigen remains unknown. No base quality information exists; no much larger clone differs at one position. This entry belongs to a study of blood T cells in healthy people across ages (dated by TCRdb to about 2015). For the study in its entirety: In model experiments, roughly one uniquely barcoded TCR beta cDNA molecule per two T cells was captured by template switching. Using deep sequencing normalized with unique cDNA molecular identifiers, the study measured how TCR beta repertoire diversity changes with age. The donors were split into four age groups: young (average about 15 years), middle-aged (nearly 40), aged (about 56) and long-lived (under 85). To avoid experimental bias, donors of different ages were distributed randomly across sequencing lanes. For two donors (one aged 18 to 30 and one aged 80 or older), the study analyzed two additional independent replicas of 1 million unique cDNA reads from the same blood draw.

Overall study results and their limits: Compared with the aged group, the long-lived group had more naive CD4+ T cells, fewer expanded clones and increased TCR diversity, suggesting age selection. Estimates of total diversity from one million sequenced T cells were regarded as lower bounds and underestimates. Donor CMV infection status was unknown, potentially confounding age-related changes in expanded clonotypes. Because profiling used bulk unsorted PBMCs, naive and antigen-experienced compartments could not be compared conclusively. A strong correlation was found between observed TCR beta diversity and the percentage of naive T cells measured by flow cytometry. Observed TCR beta diversity per million T cells fell roughly linearly with age, and a significant reduction was already apparent by age about 36.

The approximately 39 donors, aged about 6 to 100 years, were systemically healthy Caucasian individuals from Russia. Around 9.8 milliliters of peripheral blood were collected from each donor into EDTA-treated Vacutainer tubes. PBMCs were isolated by Ficoll-Paque density-gradient centrifugation, with at least 6 million obtained per sample. Total RNA was extracted from PBMCs with Trizol reagent, with at least 6 micrograms obtained per sample. For every donor, flow cytometry on a PBMC aliquot measured the percentage of naive CD45RAhigh/CD27high T cells. The library was built by means of 5' RACE. Data came from an Illumina HiSeq 2500. A second roughly 6 to 11 cycle PCR used a sample-barcoded 5' primer and a J-beta primer mix. A unique molecular identifier was introduced onto each TCR beta cDNA molecule by a template-switch 5' adaptor carrying 12 random nucleotides. Each sample yielded at least 3 million CDR3-containing paired-end reads. First-strand cDNA was synthesized from all RNA with the Mint cDNA synthesis kit, primed by a TRBC-specific oligonucleotide. After uracil-DNA glycosylase treatment, a first 18-cycle PCR used universal primers M1SS and BC2_uni_R on all cDNA. Under the source paper's analysis protocol: Each sample was normalized by randomly selecting 1 million high-quality reads, each carrying a distinct molecular identifier. Reads sharing molecular identifiers were discarded rather than binned into consensus sequences. MiTCR, run with a Q25 quality threshold and the strictest error-elimination algorithm, handled CDR3 identification, clonotype clustering and error correction. A nonparametric unseen species model using Euler transformation provided a lower-bound estimate of total TCR beta diversity. TCRdb's own reprocessing of the public reads used fastp at Q25 and MiXCR and kept productive beta chains. Each CDR3 protein appears once, grouped with its most common genes and DNA. TCRdb's processing, not the study's, gives the V and J calls here. The sample contains 590,000 or so distinct CDR3 sequences, roughly 30% of them found a single time. Approximately 14% of the sample rests with the top ten.

Taken from the germline V gene, the CDR1 and CDR2 loops are LGHNA and YSLEER. The germline ends are 8 bases apart after V is trimmed by 1 base and J by 4 bases. The CDR3 goes from the cysteine to the phenylalanine over 13 residues. Left in the record is the CDR3 DNA by itself, 39 bases read in frame from the first base. The sequence joins TRBV4-3 to TRBJ2-7, with the D gene too uncertain to name. This sequence was found in a woman of 80 years or more in good health. The sample consisted of blood. For the CDR3, the sequence is CASSQAVGYEQYF. The bases read TGCGCCAGCAGCCAAGCTGTGGGTTACGAGCAGTACTTC.